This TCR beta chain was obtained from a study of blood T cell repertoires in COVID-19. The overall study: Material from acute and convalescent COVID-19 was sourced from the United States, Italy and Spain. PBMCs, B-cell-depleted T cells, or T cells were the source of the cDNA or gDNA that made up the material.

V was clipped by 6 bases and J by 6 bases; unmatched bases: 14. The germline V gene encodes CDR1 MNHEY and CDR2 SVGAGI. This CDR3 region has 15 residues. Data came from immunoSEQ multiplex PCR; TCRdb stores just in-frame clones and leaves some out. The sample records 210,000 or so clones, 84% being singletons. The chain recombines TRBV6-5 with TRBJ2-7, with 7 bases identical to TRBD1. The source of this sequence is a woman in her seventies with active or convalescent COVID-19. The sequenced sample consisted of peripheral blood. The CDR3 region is CASSSPATGRFEQYF. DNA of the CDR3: TGTGCCAGCAGCTCCCCCGCGACAGGGCGTTTCGAGCAGTACTTC.